A selection of T cell receptor beta chains follows, all from one sample in a study of PD-1 blockade in classical Hodgkin lymphoma. Profiling relied on immunoSEQ multiplex PCR, and the TCRdb table lists in-frame clones only, not all of them. The table lists under 75,000 clones, roughly 91% of them singletons, with around 5% in the top ten. The sample consisted of peripheral blood mononuclear cells (PBMCs), taken before the second cycle of nivolumab. All receptors derive from a human donor with classical Hodgkin lymphoma. The CDR3 runs from the conserved cysteine through the conserved F or W. D genes are given only for firm matches. Clone size is shown for a subset of rows, as once, few, many or a class of expanded clone.

d_call,v_call,clone_size,j_call,cdr3_nt,cdr3_aa
NA,TRBV18,NA,TRBJ1-2,TGTGCCAGCTCACCTCTGAGGGATCGATTGCTTTCGAATGGCTACACCTTC,CASSPLRDRLLSNGYTF
NA,TRBV5-1,once,TRBJ2-1,TGCGCCAGCAGCTTGGGTAAGGCCCCGGGGCAGTTCTTC,CASSLGKAPGQFF
NA,TRBV28,NA,TRBJ1-5,TGTGCCAGCAGTTCCTACCCGACAGTTAATCAGCCCCAGCATTTT,CASSSYPTVNQPQHF
NA,TRBV5-1,NA,TRBJ2-2,TGCGCCAGCAGCCCTGTATCTGAACCGAACACCGGGGAGCTGTTTTTT,CASSPVSEPNTGELFF
NA,TRBV5-1,NA,TRBJ2-5,TGCGCCAGCAGCTGGGAGAGTGCAGGCAAAGAGACCCAGTACTTC,CASSWESAGKETQYF
NA,TRBV5-1,NA,TRBJ2-2,TGCGCCAGCAGCACGTCCCCAGGGGTCGGGGAGCTGTTTTTT,CASSTSPGVGELFF
NA,TRBV2,NA,TRBJ2-5,TGTGCCAGCAGTGAAGGAAGCCGGGGAGAGACCCAGTACTTC,CASSEGSRGETQYF
NA,TRBV7-8,NA,TRBJ1-1,TGTGCCAGCAGCTTAAACGGGCAGGGAGCTTTCTTT,CASSLNGQGAFF
NA,TRBV9,few,TRBJ1-2,TGTGCCAGCAGCGTAGGACAGTTC,CASSVGQF
NA,TRBV2,NA,TRBJ2-1,TGTGCCAGTGGAGGGGGGCATGAGCAGTTCTTC,CASGGGHEQFF
TRBD1,TRBV6-5,NA,TRBJ1-5,TGTGCCAGCAGTGCCGGGACAGGGGGGATTCAGCCCCAGCATTTT,CASSAGTGGIQPQHF
TRBD2,TRBV7-2,NA,TRBJ2-7,TGTGCCAGCAGCCTTACTAGCGGGGGACACTACGAGCAGTACTTC,CASSLTSGGHYEQYF
NA,TRBV28,NA,TRBJ2-7,TGTGCCAGCAGTTTGGGGGTCGGGAATCGATACGAGCAGTACTTC,CASSLGVGNRYEQYF
TRBD1,TRBV11-2,NA,TRBJ2-7,TGTGCCAGCAGCCTCAGAGGTCCGGGACAGGGTAACGAGCAGTACTTC,CASSLRGPGQGNEQYF
NA,TRBV21-1,NA,TRBJ1-1,TGTGCCAGCAGCATACCACAGAGCAACACTGAAGCTTTCTTT,CASSIPQSNTEAFF
NA,TRBV27,NA,TRBJ2-1,TGTGCCAGCAGTATGGTGGGGATCTCCTACAATGAGCAGTTCTTC,CASSMVGISYNEQFF
NA,TRBV29-1,NA,TRBJ2-7,TGCAGCGTTGTAGGCCACTCTAGGGCCCCCTACGAGCAGTACTTC,CSVVGHSRAPYEQYF
TRBD1,TRBV28,NA,TRBJ2-2,TGTGCCAGCAGTTGGGACAGCACCGGGGAGCTGTTTTTT,CASSWDSTGELFF
NA,TRBV5-1,once,TRBJ1-1,TGCGCCAGCAGCGCAACAGGTTACACTGAAGCTTTCTTT,CASSATGYTEAFF
NA,TRBV6-5,NA,TRBJ2-3,TGTGCCAGCACCCCCTTGGGCGGGGGCCTGGATACGCAGTATTTT,CASTPLGGGLDTQYF
NA,TRBV7-6,NA,TRBJ2-4,TGTGCCAGCAGCGCAGACATTAGCGAAAACATTCAGTACTTC,CASSADISENIQYF
NA,TRBV4-2,NA,TRBJ1-1,TGTGCCAGCAGCCAGTCCGAAAGCGAGGACACTGAAGCTTTCTTT,CASSQSESEDTEAFF
NA,TRBV27,NA,TRBJ2-1,TGTGCCAGCACCCTCGGGAGAGGGGGCAGCCACAATGAGCAGTTCTTC,CASTLGRGGSHNEQFF
TRBD2,TRBV14,once,TRBJ2-1,TGTGCCAGCAGCCAACTAGCGGGGGTTATCTCCTACAATGAGCAGTTCTTC,CASSQLAGVISYNEQFF
NA,TRBV30,NA,TRBJ2-3,TGTGCCTGGTCCCAGGGCTCGGATACGCAGTATTTT,CAWSQGSDTQYF
NA,TRBV5-1,NA,TRBJ2-6,TGCGCCAGCAGCTTGCACTCTGGGGCCAACGTCCTGACTTTC,CASSLHSGANVLTF
NA,TRBV6-5,NA,TRBJ2-7,TGTGCCAGCACGGCCGATTCGTCATACGAGCAGTACTTC,CASTADSSYEQYF
NA,TRBV6-6,NA,TRBJ1-1,TGTGCCAGCATTCGGGCCGCTGACCCTGAAGCTTTCTTT,CASIRAADPEAFF
NA,TRBV7-9,NA,TRBJ2-7,TGTGCCAGCAGCTTAGCCCGCGCCATCTCCTCCTACGAGCAGTACTTC,CASSLARAISSYEQYF
NA,TRBV7-2,NA,TRBJ2-3,TGTGCCAGCAGCTCCTGGGGGTCTAGCACAGATACGCAGTATTTT,CASSSWGSSTDTQYF
NA,TRBV30,NA,TRBJ1-1,TGTGCCTGGAGTGTTTCGGGATACAAGAACACTGAAGCTTTCTTT,CAWSVSGYKNTEAFF
TRBD2,TRBV5-1,NA,TRBJ2-1,TGCGCCAGCAGCTGGCCTAGCGGGGGTTCCTACAATGAGCAGTTCTTC,CASSWPSGGSYNEQFF
TRBD1,TRBV5-1,NA,TRBJ2-7,TGCGCCAGCAGCTCCGGGACAGGGAACTACGAGCAGTACTTC,CASSSGTGNYEQYF
TRBD1,TRBV5-1,NA,TRBJ2-2,TGCGCCAGCAGCTTGGTAGGGGGCAACACCGGGGAGCTGTTTTTT,CASSLVGGNTGELFF
NA,TRBV5-1,NA,TRBJ1-6,TGCGCCAGCAGCTTTTGGGGGCCCCAAGCCTCACCCCTCCACTTT,CASSFWGPQASPLHF
TRBD1,TRBV15,NA,TRBJ2-1,TGTGCCACCAGCAGATGGACAGGTTACAATGAGCAGTTCTTC,CATSRWTGYNEQFF
TRBD1,TRBV9,NA,TRBJ2-7,TGTGCCAGCAGCCCGACAGGGACCTACGAGCAGTACTTC,CASSPTGTYEQYF
NA,TRBV6-6,NA,TRBJ2-3,TGTGCCAGCAGCCTTGGACAGTTCACAGATACGCAGTATTTT,CASSLGQFTDTQYF
TRBD1,TRBV28,NA,TRBJ1-1,TGTGCCAGCAGTTTAATGGGACAGGGGGCCCTCGAAGCTTTCTTT,CASSLMGQGALEAFF
NA,TRBV25-1,once,TRBJ1-1,TGTGCCAGCAGTGGGACGGGAGGGAACACTGAAGCTTTCTTT,CASSGTGGNTEAFF
TRBD2,TRBV6-5,NA,TRBJ2-7,TGTGCCTCCCGACCCGGGGGGGAGCACGAGCAGTACTTC,CASRPGGEHEQYF
TRBD1,TRBV19,NA,TRBJ2-2,TGTGCCACTAGGACAGGGGGCAGCACCGGGGAGCTGTTTTTT,CATRTGGSTGELFF
NA,TRBV6-5,NA,TRBJ1-5,TGTGCCAGCAGTTACGACGCGAATCAGCCCCAGCATTTT,CASSYDANQPQHF
NA,TRBV7-2,NA,TRBJ2-7,TGTGCCAGCAGCGTAGAGCCGGGGCCGAACTACGAGCAGTACTTC,CASSVEPGPNYEQYF
NA,TRBV27,NA,TRBJ1-6,TGTGCCAGCAGGTGGAGAGACAGCAATTCACCCCTCCACTTT,CASRWRDSNSPLHF
NA,TRBV7-9,NA,TRBJ1-6,TGTGCCAGCAGCTTAGGGGCGGATAATTCACCCCTCCACTTT,CASSLGADNSPLHF